Listed here is a single T cell receptor (beta chain). As yet, its antigen is unknown. As defined, naive CD8 cells were CD45RO-negative and positively selected for CCR7, with terminally differentiated effector memory CD45RA+ cells excluded. None of the donors, who were healthy HIV-negative adults, had recently had acute infections or vaccinations. CDR1 SGHRS and CDR2 YFSETQ come from the germline V gene. The ends lost 2 bases at V and 6 bases at J; junction bases unmatched: 4. The CDR3 is 15 residues long. These data are taken from a study of shared clonotypes between healthy human individuals. Study-level points and caveats: Shared clonotypes: approximately 5.3% naive CD4, 3.5% to 4% naive CD8, 2.3% memory CD4, 0.4% memory CD8.

Every subset's genomic DNA went evenly onto several immunoSEQ plates. Using about 220 ng DNA, about 29,000 T cell genomes, the sorted-subset replicate PCRs were run. Only in-frame clones appear in the TCRdb table, and some are missing; sequencing was by immunoSEQ multiplex PCR. The sample includes hundreds of thousands of clones, 95% to 96% of them seen just once. The genes are TRBV5-1 and TRBJ2-2; 10 bases map to TRBD1. This receptor was obtained from a young woman in good health. The sample consisted of naive CD8+ T cells sorted from blood. CDR3 amino acids: CASSFDRGLAGELFF. As DNA, the CDR3 is TGCGCCAGCAGCTTTGACAGGGGGCTGGCCGGGGAGCTGTTTTTT.